A selection of T cell receptor beta chains follows, all from one sample in a study of tumor-infiltrating lymphocytes in primary liver carcinoma. MiXCR was run by TCRdb on the multiplex PCR reads, yielding one entry per CDR3 protein. The data contain approximately 300,000 distinct CDR3 sequences, roughly two thirds of them singletons. The specimen was peripheral blood. The source of these receptors is a man aged 35 to 55 with primary liver carcinoma and hepatitis B virus infection. Each CDR3 is given with its conserved first and last residue. A D gene is named only where the DNA matches it firmly. A row's size may be missing; if present it is once, few, many or a size class.

d_gene,j_gene,v_gene,abundance,CDR3nt,CDR3aa
-,TRBJ1-1,TRBV4-3,-,TGCGCCAGCAGCCAAGATAGGTGGACAACATCCATGAACACTGAAGCTTTCTTT,CASSQDRWTTSMNTEAFF
-,TRBJ2-2,TRBV28,-,TGTGCCAGCGGACACACCGGGGAGCTGTTTTTT,CASGHTGELFF
-,TRBJ2-1,TRBV6-5,-,TGTGCCAGCGGTTACTCCGGAGGCAATGAGCAGTTCTTC,CASGYSGGNEQFF
-,TRBJ2-5,TRBV6-1,many,TGTGCCAGCAGTGAAGGATCAGGATTCCAAGAGACCCAGTACTTC,CASSEGSGFQETQYF
-,TRBJ2-7,TRBV29-1,-,TGCAGCGTACTCCTGCACAGAATAAACGAGCAGTACTTC,CSVLLHRINEQYF
TRBD1,TRBJ2-5,TRBV30,few,TGTGCCTGGAACAGGGGAGAGACCCAGTACTTC,CAWNRGETQYF
-,TRBJ2-2,TRBV6-2/TRBV6-3,many,TGTGCCAGCAGTACCGCGCAGGAGGTGGGCGGGGAGCTGTTTTTT,CASSTAQEVGGELFF
-,TRBJ1-6,TRBV28,-,TGTGGCAGCAGCTCTCGAGGATCACCCCTCCACTTT,CGSSSRGSPLHF
-,TRBJ2-4,TRBV4-3,many,TGCGCCAGCAGCCAACAGGTTAGGCTAGCCAAAAACATTCAGTACTTC,CASSQQVRLAKNIQYF
-,TRBJ1-5,TRBV20-1,-,TGCAGTGCTAGAGCGAGGTTGTTTGGGGGGGCCCACAATCAGCCCCAGCATTTT,CSARARLFGGAHNQPQHF
-,TRBJ2-3,TRBV11-2,-,TGTGCCAGCAGCTACAGGCCCCTCACAGATACGCAGTATTTT,CASSYRPLTDTQYF
-,TRBJ2-1,TRBV12-3/TRBV12-4,many,TGTGCCAGCACCCTAGGGATCGGGGCCCTGGGCGGACAGTTCTTC,CASTLGIGALGGQFF
-,TRBJ2-5,TRBV2,-,TGTGCCAGCAGTGTACAAGGGAGTCGAGAGACCCAGTACTTC,CASSVQGSRETQYF
-,TRBJ2-3,TRBV12-3/TRBV12-4,once,TGTGCCAGTAGTGCAGCGGGACATCAGGCAGGTACGCAGTATTTT,CASSAAGHQAGTQYF
-,TRBJ2-7,TRBV28,few,TGTGCCAGCAGCCGGACCTCTCGGGAGCAGTACTTC,CASSRTSREQYF
TRBD1,TRBJ1-4,TRBV5-1,-,TGTGCCCGCAGCGTCGGACAGGGAGGTGAAAAACTGTTTTTT,CARSVGQGGEKLFF
-,TRBJ2-7,TRBV7-9,many,TGTGCCAGCAGCTTAGATGCAGGGGACGAGCAGTACTTC,CASSLDAGDEQYF
-,TRBJ2-7,TRBV11-1,-,TGTGCCAACAGCTTAACGGGATCGGGAGAATATGAGCAGTACTTC,CANSLTGSGEYEQYF
-,TRBJ2-1,TRBV5-1,few,TGCGCCAGCAACAACTTTTTTGGGGGCAATGAGCAGTTCTTC,CASNNFFGGNEQFF
-,TRBJ1-5,TRBV7-8,-,TGTGCCAGTAGCTCACCCTCCGGACGGGGTCAACAGACCCAGCATTTT,CASSSPSGRGQQTQHF
TRBD1,TRBJ2-4,TRBV30,-,TGTGCCTGGAGCGCACAGGGGGCGGGAAACATTCAGTACTTC,CAWSAQGAGNIQYF
TRBD2,TRBJ2-7,TRBV4-3,-,TGCGCCAGCACCCAACGACTAGCAGTAGCAACCTACGAGCAGTACTTC,CASTQRLAVATYEQYF
-,TRBJ2-1,TRBV29-1,-,TGCAGCGTTGGAGCGAGGCTATCTCGGGGTGACCAGTTCTTC,CSVGARLSRGDQFF
-,TRBJ1-1,TRBV5-4,many,TGTGCCAGCAGCTTATCAATTGGGAGAACGAACACTGAAGCTTTCTTT,CASSLSIGRTNTEAFF
-,TRBJ1-5,TRBV14,once,TGTACCAGGAGCCTTAGATTGAATCAGCCCCAGCATTTT,CTRSLRLNQPQHF
-,TRBJ2-3,TRBV12-3/TRBV12-4,-,TGTGCCAGTAGAAGAACACTTAGCGATAGCCGGGTGGATACGCAGTATTTT,CASRRTLSDSRVDTQYF
TRBD1,TRBJ1-2,TRBV7-9,few,TGTGCCAGCAGCTCCCAGGACAGGGCCCCTGGCTACACCTTC,CASSSQDRAPGYTF